The clone carrying this TCR beta chain has at least ten counts. The antigen is unknown. cDNA was made from roughly 470 ng RNA using alpha and beta constant primers. Each of the alpha and beta chains got its own library through chain-specific third strand synthesis with indices. TCRdb fed the 5' RACE reads into MiXCR, producing one record per CDR3 protein. The sample consists of 15,000 to 20,000 distinct CDR3 sequences, 8.5% to 9% of them appearing once. The data are from a study of HIV-infected patients and healthy controls. Study findings and constraints: Treated samples reflected only about three months of therapy, arguably too short to observe immune reconstitution. HIV-associated CDR3 frequencies dropped significantly during therapy; CMV-associated ones, mostly rising, changed nonsignificantly.

Follow-up blood was drawn about 14 weeks, roughly three months, after antiretroviral therapy began. The repertoire came from unfractionated whole blood and reflected all unsorted peripheral T cells. RNA came from more than 2 ml of peripheral blood. V was pared by 4 bases and J by 2 bases, with 14 bases between. Germline CDR1 and CDR2: MNHNS and SASEGT. This CDR3 has 15 amino acids. The sequencing here drew on blood, taken during antiretroviral therapy. The chain joins TRBV6-1 to TRBJ2-5; D is possibly TRBD1 or TRBD2 (5 bases each). This clonotype was obtained from an adult with HIV infection. CDR3 sequence reads: CASSGGPSGQETQYF. The CDR3 coding sequence is TGTGCCAGCAGTGGGGGACCCTCGGGGCAAGAGACCCAGTACTTC.